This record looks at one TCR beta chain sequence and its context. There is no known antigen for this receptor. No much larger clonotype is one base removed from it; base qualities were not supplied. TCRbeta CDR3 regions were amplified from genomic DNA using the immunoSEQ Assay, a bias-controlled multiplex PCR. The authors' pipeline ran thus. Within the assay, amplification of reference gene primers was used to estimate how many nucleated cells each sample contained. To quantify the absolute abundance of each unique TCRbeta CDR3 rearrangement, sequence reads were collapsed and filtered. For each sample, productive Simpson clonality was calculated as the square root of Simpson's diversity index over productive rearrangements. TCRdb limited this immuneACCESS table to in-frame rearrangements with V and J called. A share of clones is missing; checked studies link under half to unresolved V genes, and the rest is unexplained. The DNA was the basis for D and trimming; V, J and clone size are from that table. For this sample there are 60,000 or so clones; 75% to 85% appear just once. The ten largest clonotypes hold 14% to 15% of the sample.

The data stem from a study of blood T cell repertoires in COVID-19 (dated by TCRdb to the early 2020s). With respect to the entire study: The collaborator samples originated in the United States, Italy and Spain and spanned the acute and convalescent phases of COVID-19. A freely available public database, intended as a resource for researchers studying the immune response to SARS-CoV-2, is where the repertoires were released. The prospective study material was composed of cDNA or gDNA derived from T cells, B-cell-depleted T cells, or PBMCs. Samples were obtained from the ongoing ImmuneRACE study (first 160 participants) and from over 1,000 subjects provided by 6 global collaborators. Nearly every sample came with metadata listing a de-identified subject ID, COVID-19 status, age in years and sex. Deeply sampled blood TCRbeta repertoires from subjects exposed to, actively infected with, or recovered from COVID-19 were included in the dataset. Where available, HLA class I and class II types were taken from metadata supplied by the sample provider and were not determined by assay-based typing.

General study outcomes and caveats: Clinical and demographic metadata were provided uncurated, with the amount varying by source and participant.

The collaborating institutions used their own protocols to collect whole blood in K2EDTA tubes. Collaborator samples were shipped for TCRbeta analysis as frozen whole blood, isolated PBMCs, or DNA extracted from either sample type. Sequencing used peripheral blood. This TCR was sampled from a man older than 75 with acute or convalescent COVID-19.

The bases read TGTGCCACCAGCAGGGGACTAGTGCCAGATACGCAGTATTTT. This encodes CATSRGLVPDTQYF. The chain links TRBV15 with TRBJ2-3, with TRBD2 identical over 8 junction bases. From the germline V gene (reference sequence), CDR1 is LNHNV and CDR2 is YYDKDF. The CDR3 starts with the cysteine, ends with the phenylalanine, and has 14 residues. Only the CDR3 DNA stays, 42 bases, in frame from base 1. Trimming leaves V shorter by 3 bases and J shorter by 4 bases, with the junction holding 3 bases beyond the gene matches. The CDR3 plus the reference TRBV15 and TRBJ2-3 genes for the other parts give the full variable domain: DAMVIQNPRYQVTQFGKPVTLSCSQTLNHNVMYWYQQKSSQAPKLLFHYYDKDFNNEADTPDNFQSRRPNTSFCFLDIRSPGLGDTAMYLCATSRGLVPDTQYFGPGTRLTVL.